This TCR beta chain is from a study of technical replicates of blood from several donors. Here immunoSEQ multiplex PCR was the method, and the copy in TCRdb shows in-frame clones only, minus some. The sample consists of around 83,000 clones, about 93% of them appearing once. The CDR3 runs to 12 residues. Germline V gene lookup returns CDR1 LNHDA and CDR2 SQIVND (reference sequence). V was clipped by 7 bases and J by 2 bases, with 8 bases between them. The chain is built from TRBV19 and TRBJ1-2; D may be TRBD1 (5 bases). The sequence was collected from a human donor in good health. Sequences were obtained from T cells isolated from PBMCs. For the CDR3, the DNA is TGTGCCAGTACAAGGGGAAACTATGGCTACACCTTC. Translation: CASTRGNYGYTF.